The entry that follows covers one TCR beta chain sequence. Its matching antigen is unknown. The data were obtained in a study of cytomegalovirus exposure and HLA in healthy donors. General observations from the study: Later findings reportedly placed an Asian-associated ancestry cluster below the approximately 670-donor mean for N-insertions. Across donors, most TCRs were seen rarely, yet some public ones were widespread.

Use of 60 Vbeta and 13 Jbeta primers characterized the PCR. Assay used: immunoSEQ multiplex PCR; TCRdb lists only in-frame clones, some missing. Among over 100,000 clones listed, over 80% were seen once. CDR3 length equals 16 residues. The ends lost 4 bases at V and 1 base at J; junction bases unmatched: 8. Germline V gene lookup returns CDR1 MNHNS and CDR2 SASEGT. At sampling all donors were nominally healthy, likely with unrecorded immune exposures. The clonotype was recovered from a middle-aged man in good health and CMV-seronegative. The sequenced sample was PBMCs. The gene calls are TRBV6-1 and TRBJ1-2, with 8 bases fitting TRBD1. Here the CDR3 DNA reads TGTGCCAGCAGTGCCGGGACAGGTGAGCTTAACTATGGCTACACCTTC. The encoded protein is CASSAGTGELNYGYTF.